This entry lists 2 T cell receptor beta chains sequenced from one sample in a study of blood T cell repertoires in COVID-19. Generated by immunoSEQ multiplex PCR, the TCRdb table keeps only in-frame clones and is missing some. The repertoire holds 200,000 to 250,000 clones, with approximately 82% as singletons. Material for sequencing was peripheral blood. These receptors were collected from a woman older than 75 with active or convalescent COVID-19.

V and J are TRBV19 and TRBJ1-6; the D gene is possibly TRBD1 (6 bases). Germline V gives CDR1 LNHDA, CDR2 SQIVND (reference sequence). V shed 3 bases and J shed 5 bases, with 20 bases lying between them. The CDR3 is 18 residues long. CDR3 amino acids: CASSIAFMTGSNNSPLHF. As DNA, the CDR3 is TGTGCCAGTAGTATTGCATTTATGACAGGAAGCAATAATTCACCCCTCCACTTT.

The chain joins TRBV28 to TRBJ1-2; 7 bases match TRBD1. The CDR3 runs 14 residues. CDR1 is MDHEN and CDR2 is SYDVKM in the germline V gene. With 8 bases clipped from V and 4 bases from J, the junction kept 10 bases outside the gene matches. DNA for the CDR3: TGTGCCAGCTTCCAGACAGGGTCTCTCTATGGCTACACCTTC. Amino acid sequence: CASFQTGSLYGYTF.